This entry lists 9 T cell receptor beta chains sequenced from one sample in a study of spatial heterogeneity in lung cancer (dated by TCRdb to about 2019). The library was prepared using 5' RACE. Sequencing instrument: NextSeq 500. TCRdb reran the public reads through fastp at Q25 and MiXCR, keeping productive beta chains. For every CDR3 protein sequence, its rows merge into one entry that carries the most common genes and DNA. The sample records 8,500 to 14,000 distinct CDR3 sequences, roughly 3.7% of which are singletons. Of the sample, around half is held by the ten largest clones. The time point label on this specimen signifies: sample taken at primary tumor resection. This sample comprised PBMCs, obtained at surgery. The receptor source for this set is a female donor with early-stage non-small cell lung cancer.

Many counts were recorded for this clonotype. V is TRBV3-2 and J is TRBJ2-7; the D call of TRBD1 is as the table states it, not checked on the DNA. TRBV3-2 is noted as a pseudogene. This CDR3 is 16 amino acids long. For the CDR3, the DNA is TGTGCCAGCAGCCAAGAGATTCAGGACAGGGACTACGAGCAGTACTTC. Its protein is CASSQEIQDRDYEQYF.

This clonotype was counted at least ten times. This chain uses TRBV6-5 with TRBJ2-2; no reliable D call. The CDR3 contains 12 residues. V lost 7 bases to trimming and J lost 4 bases, with 7 bases between them. Germline loops: CDR1 MNHEY, CDR2 SVGAGI. As DNA, the CDR3 is TGTGCCAGCACCACCTCCACCGGGGAGCTGTTTTTT. Its protein is CASTTSTGELFF.

This chain uses TRBV12-3 or TRBV12-4 with TRBJ2-3; 8 nucleotides agree with TRBD2. The V gene end was trimmed by 4 bases and the J gene end by 0 bases; junction bases not matched to a gene: 6. The CDR3 extends over 16 amino acids. CDR3 coding DNA: TGTGCCAGCAGTTCGATTAGCGGGGATAGCACAGATACGCAGTATTTT. Amino acids: CASSSISGDSTDTQYF.

In its sample, this clonotype was seen many times. The V and J genes are TRBV5-4 and TRBJ2-7; 7 nucleotides align to TRBD1. The V and J ends lost 4 bases and 2 bases, in that order; junction bases with no gene match: 3. Looked up from germline, CDR1 is SGHNT and CDR2 is YYREEE (reference sequence). The CDR3 is 13 residues long. Here the CDR3 DNA reads TGTGCCAGCAGCCCCGACAGGGCCTACGAGCAGTACTTC. It codes for CASSPDRAYEQYF.

Of note for this clonotype: A much larger clone is a single base away; this may be a read error. The chain recombines TRBV3-1 with TRBJ1-5; D unclear. The CDR3 is 14 residues long. Germline values: CDR1 LGHDT, CDR2 YNNKEL (reference sequence). The CDR3 bases are TGTGTCAGCAGCCTCGGACGTAGCAATCAGCCCCAGCATTTT. Translation gives CVSSLGRSNQPQHF.

This clonotype was picked up many times. The CDR3 DNA follows: TGTGCCAGCAGCCCGAGCGGGAGGGCGCCGAGGAATGAGCAGTTCTTC. Its translation is CASSPSGRAPRNEQFF. The V and J genes are TRBV9 and TRBJ2-1, with 10 bases that match TRBD2. CDR1 and CDR2 (germline): SGDLS, YYNGEE. The CDR3 spans 16 residues. V lost 4 bases and J lost 7; bases outside the gene matches: 11.

In this sample, this clonotype turned up many times. This chain joins TRBV6-1 and TRBJ1-4; tentatively, D is TRBD1 (5 bases). Germline CDR1 is MNHNS and CDR2 is SASEGT. V lost 6 bases and J 7 bases, leaving 21 bases between the germline ends. The CDR3 contains 16 residues. The CDR3 nucleotides are TGTGCCAGCAGCCCCCCCCGCGGGGGAAATCCTGAAAAACTGTTTTTT. Translated, it gives CASSPPRGGNPEKLFF.

Many counts were recorded for this clonotype. The V call is TRBV20-1, the J call TRBJ1-1; D is ambiguous. The V gene lost 3 bases and the J gene lost 0 bases, with 5 bases spanning the gap. Germline loops: CDR1 DFQATT, CDR2 SNEGSKA (reference sequence). The CDR3 is 12 residues long. The CDR3 DNA reads as TGCAGTGCTAGGGGAATGAACACTGAAGCTTTCTTT. Translating it yields CSARGMNTEAFF.

This clonotype was seen ten or more times. This chain uses TRBV11-2 with TRBJ2-2, with TRBD2 identical over 8 bases. Germline V gene lookup returns CDR1 SGHAT and CDR2 FQNNGV. V was clipped by 5 bases and J by 0 bases; unmatched bases: 11. The CDR3 is made up of 18 amino acids. CDR3 residues: CASSPGLATGSNTGELFF. In DNA, the CDR3 is TGTGCCAGCAGCCCCGGACTAGCTACGGGGTCGAACACCGGGGAGCTGTTTTTT.